Listed below are T cell receptor beta chains from one sample, sequenced in a study of blood T cell repertoires in COVID-19. Method: immunoSEQ multiplex PCR; TCRdb's copy keeps in-frame clones and lacks some. Here the sample spans tens of thousands of clones, 82% being singletons. The specimen sequenced was peripheral blood. The receptors originated from a woman between 55 and 75 years old with acute or convalescent COVID-19. Each CDR3 is given with its conserved first and last residue. A D gene is named only where the DNA matches it firmly. Size values are once, few and many counts, or a class for expanded clones, and some rows have none.

D gene	V gene	J gene	clone size	CDR3 DNA	CDR3 protein
NA	TRBV5-4	TRBJ2-7	once	TGTGCCAGCAGCTTGGGGCCTAGCTCCTACGAGCAGTACTTC	CASSLGPSSYEQYF
TRBD1	TRBV5-1	TRBJ1-2	NA	TGCGCCAGCAGCTTGGTGGGACAGGGGGCGCCTGGCTACACCTTC	CASSLVGQGAPGYTF
TRBD1	TRBV28	TRBJ1-2	few	TGTGCCAGCAGTTCCGGGACAGGGGGCAACTATGGCTACACCTTC	CASSSGTGGNYGYTF
NA	TRBV28	TRBJ1-2	NA	TGTGCCAGCAGTTTACGGAGGATCTATGGCTACACCTTC	CASSLRRIYGYTF
TRBD1	TRBV2	TRBJ1-2	NA	TGTGCCAGCAGTGGGGGACAGGGGGGCTATGGCTACACCTTC	CASSGGQGGYGYTF
TRBD1	TRBV10-1	TRBJ1-4	NA	TGCGCCAGCAGTCCCCCCTGGACAGGGGAGAATGAAAAACTGTTTTTT	CASSPPWTGENEKLFF
NA	TRBV21-1	TRBJ1-4	NA	TGTGCCAGCAGCAAACTTTATGCCCGAAGACAGGCAACTAATGAAAAACTGTTTTTT	CASSKLYARRQATNEKLFF
NA	TRBV30	TRBJ2-1	few	TGTGCCTGGACGTTGAGCTCCTACAATGAGCAGTTCTTC	CAWTLSSYNEQFF
TRBD1	TRBV5-4	TRBJ1-3	NA	TGTGCCAGCAGCTTGACAGGGGCTGGAAACACCATATATTTT	CASSLTGAGNTIYF
NA	TRBV27	TRBJ2-2	NA	TGTGCCAGCAGTTTAAGAGTTGGGGCCAGGGGGAACACCGGGGAGCTGTTTTTT	CASSLRVGARGNTGELFF
NA	TRBV30	TRBJ1-1	NA	TGTGCCTGGAATCGGGGAAACACTGAAGCTTTCTTT	CAWNRGNTEAFF